The rows below give T cell receptor beta chains drawn from one sample of a study of T cells in Graves' hyperthyroidism and ophthalmopathy. TCRdb redid the calling of the multiplex PCR reads with MiXCR, one entry per CDR3 protein. The table lists fewer than 700,000 distinct CDR3 sequences, roughly a sixth of them singletons. The material sequenced was blood. These TCRs come from a young woman with Graves' ophthalmopathy. Both conserved end residues are part of each CDR3. The D gene is left open where the match is weak. The listing skips clone size in some rows; elsewhere it reads once, few, many or a size class.

13	TRBV14	TRBJ1-1	NA	few	TGTGCCAGCAGCCCTACGGCAGTGCAAGAAGCTTTCTTT	CASSPTAVQEAFF
17	TRBV7-2	TRBJ2-3	NA	many	TGTGCCAGCAGCTTAGTGGGAGGGGGGGGCTTCACAGATACGCAGTATTTT	CASSLVGGGGFTDTQYF
15	TRBV4-1	TRBJ1-3	NA	few	TGCGCCAGCAGCCAAGACAGGGGAAGGGGTGACACCATATATTTT	CASSQDRGRGDTIYF
16	TRBV6-2/TRBV6-3	TRBJ1-3	TRBD1	NA	TGTGCCAGCAGTGCCGGACAGGGGGTATATGGAAACACCATATATTTT	CASSAGQGVYGNTIYF
16	TRBV7-3	TRBJ2-1	NA	many	TGTGCCAGCAGCTTAACCAATAGCGGCTCCTACAATGAGCAGTTCTTC	CASSLTNSGSYNEQFF
16	TRBV19	TRBJ1-5	NA	NA	TGTGCCAGTAGTTTCAATGGGGGCGGCTCCGGACAGCCCCAGCATTTT	CASSFNGGGSGQPQHF
11	TRBV5-1	TRBJ2-1	NA	many	TGCGCCAGCAGTTTTCACAATGAGCAGTTCTTC	CASSFHNEQFF
14	TRBV7-3	TRBJ2-5	NA	many	TGTGCCAGCAGCTTATCAACTAGCAGCGAGACCCAGTACTTC	CASSLSTSSETQYF
17	TRBV30	TRBJ1-1	NA	many	TGTGCCTGGAGGGGTGGTTGGGGGGAAGCCATGAACACTGAAGCTTTCTTT	CAWRGGWGEAMNTEAFF
14	TRBV2	TRBJ2-1	NA	many	TGTGCCAGCATCCGGGATAGCTCCTACAATGAGCAGTTCTTC	CASIRDSSYNEQFF
14	TRBV20-1	TRBJ1-1	NA	many	TGCAGTGCTAGTGGTGGGGGGGGCGTTCCCGAAGCTTTCTTT	CSASGGGGVPEAFF
12	TRBV20-1	TRBJ2-1	TRBD2	many	TGCAGTGCTCCGACCTCCGGGACTAACCAGTTCTTC	CSAPTSGTNQFF
15	TRBV11-2	TRBJ2-3	NA	many	TGTGCCAGCAGCTTAGGAGAACGGGAAAGGGATACGCAGTATTTT	CASSLGERERDTQYF
14	TRBV28	TRBJ1-2	NA	few	TGTGCCAGCAGTGTCCCGGGGCGTCTCTATGGCTACACCTTC	CASSVPGRLYGYTF
14	TRBV9	TRBJ1-6	NA	few	TGTGCCAGCAGCTCCCGGGCTGTTAATTCACCCCTCCACTTT	CASSSRAVNSPLHF
15	TRBV4-2	TRBJ1-1	NA	many	TGTGCCAGCAGCCAAGACTACGGGACGCACACTGAAGCTTTCTTT	CASSQDYGTHTEAFF
17	TRBV6-2/TRBV6-3	TRBJ2-3	NA	few	TGTGCCAGCAGTTACTCGGAGACAGAGTCTAGCACAGATACGCAGTATTTT	CASSYSETESSTDTQYF
14	TRBV3-1	TRBJ2-3	TRBD2	many	TGTGCCAGCAGCCACGGACTAGCGGGAGATACGCAGTATTTT	CASSHGLAGDTQYF
15	TRBV28	TRBJ1-5	NA	many	TGTGCCAGCAGAAGACAGGTTGGTAGCAATCAGCCCCAGCATTTT	CASRRQVGSNQPQHF
14	TRBV6-5	TRBJ2-7	NA	few	TGTGCCAGCAGTTACGGGGGTAACTCCTACGAGCAGTACTTC	CASSYGGNSYEQYF
12	TRBV12-3/TRBV12-4	TRBJ1-2	NA	many	TGTGCCAGCAGCCAACATCCCGTAGGCTACACCTTC	CASSQHPVGYTF
16	TRBV11-2	TRBJ2-2	NA	few	TGTGCCAGCAGCTTAGATTGGGCTTCACCTTCTGGGGAGCTGTTTTTT	CASSLDWASPSGELFF
15	TRBV4-3	TRBJ1-5	TRBD1	few	TGCGCCAGCAGCCAAGGGACAGGGTCAACTCAGCCCCAGCATTTT	CASSQGTGSTQPQHF
15	TRBV11-2	TRBJ2-7	NA	many	TGTGCCAGCAGCTTAGAGAGGGGACATGCCTACGAGCAGTACTTC	CASSLERGHAYEQYF
16	TRBV11-3	TRBJ2-1	TRBD2	many	TGTGCCAGCAGCCGTCGGACCGGGACTAGCGGCAGTGAGCAGTTCTTC	CASSRRTGTSGSEQFF
15	TRBV6-5	TRBJ2-1	NA	many	TGTGCCAGCAGTTACTTAATACAACAGGTCAATGAGCAGTTCTTC	CASSYLIQQVNEQFF
14	TRBV20-1	TRBJ2-1	TRBD1	NA	TGCAGTGCTCTCCGATGGGGACAGGATGGGGAGCAGTTCTTC	CSALRWGQDGEQFF
14	TRBV20-1	TRBJ2-5	NA	many	TGCAGTGCTAGAGTTTTGGACCTCGAAGAGACCCAGTACTTC	CSARVLDLEETQYF